Given below is one T cell receptor (beta chain) in context. This entry belongs to a study of control samples from healthy donors and cancer patients. TCRdb's copy holds only in-frame clones and misses some; the assay was immunoSEQ multiplex PCR. The sample contains 100,000 to 150,000 clones, around 90% of which appear only once. Sequences were obtained from blood. This TCR came from a young man in good health.

CDR3 loop: CASSEGSRPDTQYF. In nucleotides, the CDR3 is TGCGCCAGCAGTGAGGGCAGTCGGCCAGATACGCAGTATTTT. The chain joins TRBV10-1 to TRBJ2-3; D is ambiguous. Trimming took 2 bases from V and 4 from J, leaving 10 bases between them. The CDR3 is made up of 14 amino acids. Germline loops: CDR1 WNHNN, CDR2 SYGVQD (reference sequence).